The present T cell receptor beta chain was sequenced within a study of shared clonotypes between healthy human individuals. J gave up 4 bases and V 1 base, and 3 bases lay outside the gene matches. The germline V gene has CDR1 SGHDT and CDR2 YYEEEE. The CDR3 is 14 amino acids. Clones were read by immunoSEQ multiplex PCR, and TCRdb kept only the in-frame ones, dropping some. Of 2 million to 2.5 million clones detected, around 95% appear once; the ten largest clones hold 0.1% to 0.15%. Into CD45RA+ naive and CD45RA-negative memory subsets, the CD4+ cells were split. Sequencing input: naive CD4+ T cells sorted from blood. Subset: CD45RA+ positively selected. This clonotype was obtained from a man aged 18 to 29 in good health. V and J are TRBV5-6 and TRBJ2-3, with 7 bases that match TRBD1. The CDR3 protein is CASSLTGAPDTQYF. The CDR3 bases are TGTGCCAGCAGCTTGACAGGGGCTCCAGATACGCAGTATTTT.